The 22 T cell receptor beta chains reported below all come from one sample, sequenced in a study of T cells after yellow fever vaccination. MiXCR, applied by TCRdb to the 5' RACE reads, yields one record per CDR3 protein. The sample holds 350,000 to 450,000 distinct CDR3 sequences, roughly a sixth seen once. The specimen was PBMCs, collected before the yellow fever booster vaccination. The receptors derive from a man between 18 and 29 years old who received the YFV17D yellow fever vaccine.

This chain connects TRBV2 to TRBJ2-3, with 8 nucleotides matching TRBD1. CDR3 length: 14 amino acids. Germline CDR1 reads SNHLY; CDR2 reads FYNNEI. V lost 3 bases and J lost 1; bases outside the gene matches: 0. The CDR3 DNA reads TGTGCCAGCAGTGAGGACAGGGGCACAGATACGCAGTATTTT. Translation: CASSEDRGTDTQYF.

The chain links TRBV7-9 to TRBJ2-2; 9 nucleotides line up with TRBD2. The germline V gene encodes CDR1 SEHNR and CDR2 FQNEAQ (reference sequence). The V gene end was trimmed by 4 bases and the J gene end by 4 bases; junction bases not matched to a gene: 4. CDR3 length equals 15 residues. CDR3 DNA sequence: TGTGCCAGCAGCTGGAGCGGGGGGACCACCGGGGAGCTGTTTTTT. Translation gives CASSWSGGTTGELFF.

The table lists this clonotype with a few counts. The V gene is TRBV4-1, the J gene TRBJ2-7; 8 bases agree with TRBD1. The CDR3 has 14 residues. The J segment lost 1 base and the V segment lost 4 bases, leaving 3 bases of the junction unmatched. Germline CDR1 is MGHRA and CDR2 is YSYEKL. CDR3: CASSLRQGSYEQYV. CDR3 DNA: TGCGCCAGCAGCCTCCGACAGGGGTCCTACGAGCAGTACGTC.

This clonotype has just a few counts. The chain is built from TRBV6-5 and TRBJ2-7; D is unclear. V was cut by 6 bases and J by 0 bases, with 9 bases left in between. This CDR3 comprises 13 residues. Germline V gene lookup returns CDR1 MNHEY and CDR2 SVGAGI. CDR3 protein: CASSKRSSYEQYV. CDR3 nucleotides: TGTGCCAGCAGCAAGCGCAGCTCCTACGAGCAGTACGTC.

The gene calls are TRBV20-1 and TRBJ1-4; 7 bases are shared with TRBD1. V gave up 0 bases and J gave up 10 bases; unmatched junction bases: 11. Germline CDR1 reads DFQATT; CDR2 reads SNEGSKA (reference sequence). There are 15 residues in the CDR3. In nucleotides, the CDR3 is TGCAGTGCTAGAGACCTAGGGACAGCCATGGGAAAACTGTTTTTT. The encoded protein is CSARDLGTAMGKLFF.

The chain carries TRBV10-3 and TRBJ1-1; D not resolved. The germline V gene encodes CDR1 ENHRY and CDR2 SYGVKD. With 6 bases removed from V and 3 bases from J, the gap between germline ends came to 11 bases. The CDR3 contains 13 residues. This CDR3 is CAIRVGGYTEAFF. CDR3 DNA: TGTGCCATCAGGGTGGGCGGGTACACTGAAGCTTTCTTT.

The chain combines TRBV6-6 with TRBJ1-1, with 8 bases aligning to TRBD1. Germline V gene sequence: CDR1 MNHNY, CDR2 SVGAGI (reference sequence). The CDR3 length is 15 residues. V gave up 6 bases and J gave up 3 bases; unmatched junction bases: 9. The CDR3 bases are TGTGCCAGCAGAACGGACAGGGTTAAATACACTGAAGCTTTCTTT. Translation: CASRTDRVKYTEAFF.

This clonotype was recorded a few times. In nucleotides, the CDR3 is TGTGCCAGCAGCCAAGGTCAGGGGGCCATTCAGCCCCAGCATTTT. Its translation is CASSQGQGAIQPQHF. The V call is TRBV4-2, the J call TRBJ1-5, with 8 bases that match TRBD1. CDR3 length equals 15 residues. V trimming: 1 base; J trimming: 6 bases; junction bases outside the gene matches: 5. CDR1 is LGHNA and CDR2 is YNFKEQ in the germline V gene.

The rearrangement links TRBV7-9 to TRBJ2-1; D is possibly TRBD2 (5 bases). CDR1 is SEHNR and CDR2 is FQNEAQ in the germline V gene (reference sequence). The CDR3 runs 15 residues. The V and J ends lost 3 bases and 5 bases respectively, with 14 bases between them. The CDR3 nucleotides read TGTGCCAGCAGCTTCCGTCGGGGTCTCGACAATGAGCAGTTCTTC. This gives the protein CASSFRRGLDNEQFF. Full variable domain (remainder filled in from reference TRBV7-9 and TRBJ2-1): DTGVSQNPRHKITKRGQNVTFRCDPISEHNRLYWYRQTLGQGPEFLTYFQNEAQLEKSRLLSDRFSAERPKGSFSTLEIQRTEQGDSAMYLCASSFRRGLDNEQFFGPGTRLTVL.

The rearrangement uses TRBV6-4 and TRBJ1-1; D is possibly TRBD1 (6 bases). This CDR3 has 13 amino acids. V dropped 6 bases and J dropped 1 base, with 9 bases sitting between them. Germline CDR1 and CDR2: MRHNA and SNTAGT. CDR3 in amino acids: CASRVGANTEAFF. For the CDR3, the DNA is TGTGCCAGCAGAGTGGGGGCGAACACTGAAGCTTTCTTT.

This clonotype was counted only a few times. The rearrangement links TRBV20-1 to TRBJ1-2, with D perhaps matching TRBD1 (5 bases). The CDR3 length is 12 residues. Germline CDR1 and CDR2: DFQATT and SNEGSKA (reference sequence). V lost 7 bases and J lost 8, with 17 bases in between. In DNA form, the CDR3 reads TGCAGTGGGTCGGGTAGGGGCTGGGGCTACACCTTC. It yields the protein CSGSGRGWGYTF.

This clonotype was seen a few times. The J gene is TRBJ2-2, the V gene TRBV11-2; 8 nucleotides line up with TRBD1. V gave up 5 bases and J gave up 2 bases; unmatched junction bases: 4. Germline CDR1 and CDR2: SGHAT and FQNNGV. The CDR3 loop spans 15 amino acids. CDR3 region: CASSGQGLNTGELFF. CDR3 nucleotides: TGTGCCAGCAGCGGACAGGGTTTAAACACCGGGGAGCTGTTTTTT. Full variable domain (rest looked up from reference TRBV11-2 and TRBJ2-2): EAGVAQSPRYKIIEKRQSVAFWCNPISGHATLYWYQQILGQGPKLLIQFQNNGVVDDSQLPKDRFSAERLKGVDSTLKIQPAKLEDSAVYLCASSGQGLNTGELFFGEGSRLTVL.

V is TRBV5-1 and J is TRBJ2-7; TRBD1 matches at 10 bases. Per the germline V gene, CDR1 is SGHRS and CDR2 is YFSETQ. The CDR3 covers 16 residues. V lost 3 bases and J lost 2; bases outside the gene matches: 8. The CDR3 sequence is CASSSEGTGEPYEQYF. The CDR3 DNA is TGCGCCAGCAGCTCCGAAGGGACAGGGGAGCCCTACGAGCAGTACTTC.

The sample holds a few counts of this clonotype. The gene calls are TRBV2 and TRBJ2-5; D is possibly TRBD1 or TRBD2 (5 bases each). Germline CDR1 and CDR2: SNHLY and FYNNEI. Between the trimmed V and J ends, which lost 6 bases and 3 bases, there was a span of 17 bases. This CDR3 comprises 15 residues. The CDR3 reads CASSRFRLGEETQYF. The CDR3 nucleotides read TGTGCCAGCAGCCGTTTCCGCCTGGGGGAAGAGACCCAGTACTTC.

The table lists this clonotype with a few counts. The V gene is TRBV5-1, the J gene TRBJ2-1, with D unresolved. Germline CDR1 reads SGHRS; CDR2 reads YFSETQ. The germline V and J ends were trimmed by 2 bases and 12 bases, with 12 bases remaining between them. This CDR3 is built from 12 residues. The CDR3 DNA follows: TGCGCCAGCAGCTTCGTTTCCCGAGGGCAGTTCTTC. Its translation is CASSFVSRGQFF.

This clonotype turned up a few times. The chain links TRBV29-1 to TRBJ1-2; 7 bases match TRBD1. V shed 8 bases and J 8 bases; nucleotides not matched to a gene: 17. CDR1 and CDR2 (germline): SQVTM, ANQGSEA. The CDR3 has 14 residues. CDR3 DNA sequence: TGCAGCATTGGACCGACAGGGATAGGTAGAGGCTACACCTTC. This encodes CSIGPTGIGRGYTF.

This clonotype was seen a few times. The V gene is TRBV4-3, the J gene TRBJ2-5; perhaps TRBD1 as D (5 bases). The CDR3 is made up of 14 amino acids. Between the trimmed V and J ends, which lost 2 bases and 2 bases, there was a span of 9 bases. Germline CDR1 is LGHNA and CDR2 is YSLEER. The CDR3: CASSQSQGQETQYF. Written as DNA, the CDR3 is TGCGCCAGCAGCCAATCTCAGGGTCAAGAGACCCAGTACTTC.

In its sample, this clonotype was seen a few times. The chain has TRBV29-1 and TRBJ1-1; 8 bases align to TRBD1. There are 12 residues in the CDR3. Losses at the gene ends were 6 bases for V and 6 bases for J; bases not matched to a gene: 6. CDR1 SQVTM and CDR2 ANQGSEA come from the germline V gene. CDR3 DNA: TGCAGCGTCGCTGGACAGGGAGCTGAAGCTTTCTTT. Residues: CSVAGQGAEAFF.

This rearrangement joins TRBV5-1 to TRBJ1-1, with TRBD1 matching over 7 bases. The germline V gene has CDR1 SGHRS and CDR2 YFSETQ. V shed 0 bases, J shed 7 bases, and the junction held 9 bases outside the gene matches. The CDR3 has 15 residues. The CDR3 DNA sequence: TGCGCCAGCAGCTTGGAGGGACAGTGGACAGATGAAGCTTTCTTT. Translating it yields CASSLEGQWTDEAFF.

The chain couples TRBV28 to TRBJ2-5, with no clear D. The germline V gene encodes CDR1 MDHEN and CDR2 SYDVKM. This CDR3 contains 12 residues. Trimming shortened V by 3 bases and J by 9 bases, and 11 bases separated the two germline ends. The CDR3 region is CASSLTARAQYF. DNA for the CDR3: TGTGCCAGCAGTTTGACGGCCCGCGCCCAGTACTTC. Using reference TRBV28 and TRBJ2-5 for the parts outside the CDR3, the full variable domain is DVKVTQSSRYLVKRTGEKVFLECVQDMDHENMFWYRQDPGLGLRLIYFSYDVKMKEKGDIPEGYSVSREKKERFSLILESASTNQTSMYLCASSLTARAQYFGPGTRLLVL.

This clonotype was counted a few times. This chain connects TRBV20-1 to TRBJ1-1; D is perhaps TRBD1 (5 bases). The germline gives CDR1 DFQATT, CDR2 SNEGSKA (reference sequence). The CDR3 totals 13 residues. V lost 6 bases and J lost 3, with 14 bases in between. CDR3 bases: TGCAGTGCGGGACCCCAAATCTACACTGAAGCTTTCTTT. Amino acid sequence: CSAGPQIYTEAFF.

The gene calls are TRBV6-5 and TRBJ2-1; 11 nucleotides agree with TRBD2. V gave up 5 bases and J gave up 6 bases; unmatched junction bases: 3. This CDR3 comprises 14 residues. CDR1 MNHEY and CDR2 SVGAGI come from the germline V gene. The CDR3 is CASSRLAGTNEQFF. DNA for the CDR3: TGTGCCAGCAGTCGACTAGCGGGGACCAATGAGCAGTTCTTC.